The rows below give T cell receptor beta chains drawn from one sample of a study of blood T cells in healthy people across ages. TCRdb independently ran MiXCR on the 5' RACE reads; one entry per CDR3 protein. Of roughly 650,000 distinct CDR3 sequences listed, roughly 32% are singletons. The sample taken for sequencing was blood. The receptors were gathered from an elderly woman in good health. Each CDR3 is given with its conserved first and last residue. D genes are given only for firm matches. The size of a clone is reported for some rows only, either as once, few or many, or as a class for expanded clones.

clone_size j_call v_call d_call cdr3_nt cdr3_aa
NA TRBJ2-3 TRBV5-1 NA TGCGCCAGCAGCTGGGCCATGGGCACAGATACGCAGTATTTT CASSWAMGTDTQYF
NA TRBJ1-1 TRBV9 NA TGTGCCAGCAGTCGGGGGCAGCCGGGCACTGAAGCTTTCTTT CASSRGQPGTEAFF
many TRBJ2-3 TRBV5-1 TRBD2 TGCGCCAGCAGCTGGGAAAAGCGGGGAAGCACAGATACGCAGTATTTT CASSWEKRGSTDTQYF
many TRBJ1-5 TRBV6-6 NA TGTGCCAGCAGTTACTCAACTGGACAGCCCCAGCATTTT CASSYSTGQPQHF
NA TRBJ2-5 TRBV5-4 TRBD2 TGTGCCAGCAGCTTCGGGGGGTCGGGGAAAGAGACCCAGTACTTC CASSFGGSGKETQYF
NA TRBJ1-2 TRBV2 NA TGTGCCAGCATCAGGGAAGCTAACTATGGCTACACCTTC CASIREANYGYTF
many TRBJ1-5 TRBV10-3 NA TGTGCCATCAGTGAGGCGCGACAACGTCAGCCCCAGCATTTT CAISEARQRQPQHF
many TRBJ2-7 TRBV5-1 NA TGCGCCAGCAGTGACCGGGGCGATCCCTACGAGCAGTACTTC CASSDRGDPYEQYF
few TRBJ2-7 TRBV7-2 NA TGTGCCAGCAGCTTAGCGCTGCGCAAGAGCTCCTACGAGCAGTACTTC CASSLALRKSSYEQYF
NA TRBJ2-6 TRBV6-5 NA TGTGCCAGCAGTTACTCTACGGGTCTTACATTTGGGGCCAACGTCCTGACTTTC CASSYSTGLTFGANVLTF
NA TRBJ1-2 TRBV2 NA TGTGCCAGCAGTGCGGCGGAAAGCGGCTACACCTTC CASSAAESGYTF
NA TRBJ2-1 TRBV7-2 NA TGTGCCAGCAGCTCCCAATCGGTCGGGATTGGTGAGCAGTTCTTC CASSSQSVGIGEQFF
NA TRBJ2-2 TRBV27 TRBD2 TGTGCCAGCAAGGCTAGCGGGGTCGCCGGGGAGCTGTTTTTT CASKASGVAGELFF
NA TRBJ1-2 TRBV20-1 NA TGCAGTGCCCGAACGACAGCGGATGGCCACACCTTC CSARTTADGHTF
NA TRBJ1-1 TRBV5-1 NA TGCGCCAGCAGCCCGGGGGGCGGACCCGGGGACAACACTGAAGCTTTCTTT CASSPGGGPGDNTEAFF
many TRBJ2-7 TRBV5-1 TRBD1 TGCGCCAGCACCCGGGGAGACAGGGCCTACGAGCAGTACTTC CASTRGDRAYEQYF
few TRBJ1-3 TRBV30 NA TGTGCCTGGATCTTGGGTATGGGCTCTGGAAACACCATATATTTT CAWILGMGSGNTIYF
NA TRBJ2-5 TRBV11-2 NA TGTGCCAGCAGGAAGGGGTCAGAGACCCAGTACTTC CASRKGSETQYF
many TRBJ2-3 TRBV20-1 TRBD2 TGCAGTGCCGAGTCGGCCAGCGGGGGTGCTGATACGCAGTATTTT CSAESASGGADTQYF
many TRBJ2-5 TRBV10-3 TRBD1 TGTGCCATCAGTCCGGGGACAGTTACTCAAGAGACCCAGTACTTC CAISPGTVTQETQYF
NA TRBJ2-4 TRBV10-2 NA TGCGCCAGCAGTGAGTCTGTGCCGGCGCACATTCAGTACTTC CASSESVPAHIQYF
NA TRBJ2-3 TRBV6-5 TRBD2 TGTGCCAGCAGCCTTACTCTAGCGGGGCGAGATACGCAGTATTTT CASSLTLAGRDTQYF
many TRBJ2-5 TRBV20-1 TRBD1 TGCAGTGCCGCCGGGACAGGGGGCTTCGGGGAGACCCAGTACTTC CSAAGTGGFGETQYF
NA TRBJ1-6 TRBV14 NA TGTGCCAGCAGCCAAGAGTCCCAGGGTCGTTCACCCCTCCACTTT CASSQESQGRSPLHF
many TRBJ2-1 TRBV20-1 TRBD2 TGCAGTGCTGGAGGTTGGCGGGGGGATTACAATGAGCAGTTCTTC CSAGGWRGDYNEQFF
NA TRBJ2-7 TRBV7-9 NA TGTGCCAGCAGCCCCGGGGGCTACTACGAGCAGTACTTC CASSPGGYYEQYF
NA TRBJ2-3 TRBV20-1 NA TGCAGTGCTAGCACGGACTGGGGGACAGATACGCAGTATTTT CSASTDWGTDTQYF
many TRBJ2-3 TRBV20-1 NA TGCAGTGCCCATGGGGTGGCTGACGCAGATACGCAGTATTTT CSAHGVADADTQYF
NA TRBJ1-2 TRBV12-3/TRBV12-4 NA TGTGCCAGCAGCTCTTTTCAACCAATCTATGGCTACACCTTC CASSSFQPIYGYTF
few TRBJ2-5 TRBV19 TRBD2 TGTGCCAGTAGGGGGACTAGCGGGGGCGGTGAGACCCAGTACTTC CASRGTSGGGETQYF
NA TRBJ1-2 TRBV29-1 TRBD1 TGCAGCGTTACCGGGACAGGCCTGGGCTATGGCTACACCTTC CSVTGTGLGYGYTF
many TRBJ1-6 TRBV28 NA TGTGCCAGCACCCCAGCGGGGCGGGGGTCACCCCTCCACTTT CASTPAGRGSPLHF
many TRBJ2-3 TRBV19 TRBD1 TGTGCCAGTAGTACACAGGGGGGCACAGATACGCAGTATTTT CASSTQGGTDTQYF
many TRBJ2-5 TRBV5-1 TRBD1 TGCGCCAGCAGCCGGCGAGGACAGGGGGCCCAAGAGACCCAGTACTTC CASSRRGQGAQETQYF
many TRBJ2-7 TRBV6-1 NA TGTGCCAGCAGTGACGTACGGACAGCCCACTCCTACGAGCAGTACTTC CASSDVRTAHSYEQYF
many TRBJ2-6 TRBV15 NA TGTGCCACCAGCAGAGAAGTTCAGGGAACCGGGGCCAACGTCCTGACTTTC CATSREVQGTGANVLTF
NA TRBJ2-5 TRBV20-1 TRBD1 TGCAGTGCTAACGACAGGGGAGAGACCCAGTACTTC CSANDRGETQYF
NA TRBJ2-7 TRBV5-1 NA TGCGCCAGCAGCTTGGGACAGCGATACGGGCAGTACTTC CASSLGQRYGQYF
many TRBJ2-4 TRBV29-1 TRBD1 TGCAGCGTGGGGGACAGAAACATTCAGTACTTC CSVGDRNIQYF
many TRBJ2-3 TRBV4-1 TRBD2 TGCGCCAGCACCCCGGGACTAGCCTCAGATACGCAGTATTTT CASTPGLASDTQYF
NA TRBJ2-7 TRBV20-1 NA TGCAGTGCTAGAGTAGGGGCAGCGAGAGCCGAGCAGTACTTC CSARVGAARAEQYF
many TRBJ1-4 TRBV4-1 NA TGCGCCAGCAGCCAGAGGGATGGGCAGGCCCTTGCAACTAATGAAAAACTGTTTTTT CASSQRDGQALATNEKLFF
many TRBJ2-5 TRBV20-1 NA TGCAGTGCTAGAGAGGAAAGGGGGCAAGAGACCCAGTACTTC CSAREERGQETQYF
many TRBJ2-3 TRBV12-3/TRBV12-4 NA TGTGCCAGCAGTTACCGAAACACAGATACGCAGTATTTT CASSYRNTDTQYF
few TRBJ1-5 TRBV6-6 TRBD1 TGTGCCAGCAGTTACGGGGACAGGGTATCGCGCCAGCCCCAGCATTTT CASSYGDRVSRQPQHF
NA TRBJ1-6 TRBV6-5 NA TGTGCCAGCAGTTACTTGGGCTCCTCTAATTCACCCCTCCACTTT CASSYLGSSNSPLHF
NA TRBJ1-3 TRBV28 TRBD1 TGTGCCAGTAAGACAGGGTTGGGAAACACCATATATTTT CASKTGLGNTIYF
NA TRBJ1-2 TRBV12-3/TRBV12-4 NA TGTGCCAGCACCCCCGGCTGGCCCGTTTCGGGCTACACCTTC CASTPGWPVSGYTF
many TRBJ2-5 TRBV2 TRBD1 TGTGCCAGCAGCCCGACAGGGTCCCGGGTGGAGACCCAGTACTTC CASSPTGSRVETQYF
many TRBJ2-7 TRBV20-1 TRBD1 TGCAGTGCCCGGACAGGGAAGGGGGTATCCTACGAGCAGTACTTC CSARTGKGVSYEQYF
NA TRBJ2-7 TRBV29-1 TRBD2 TGCAGCGTTCCTAGCGGGAGACTCGACGAGCAGTACTTC CSVPSGRLDEQYF
NA TRBJ2-2 TRBV7-8 NA TGTACCAGCAGCTTAGCATCCACGAACACCGGGGAGCTGTTTTTT CTSSLASTNTGELFF